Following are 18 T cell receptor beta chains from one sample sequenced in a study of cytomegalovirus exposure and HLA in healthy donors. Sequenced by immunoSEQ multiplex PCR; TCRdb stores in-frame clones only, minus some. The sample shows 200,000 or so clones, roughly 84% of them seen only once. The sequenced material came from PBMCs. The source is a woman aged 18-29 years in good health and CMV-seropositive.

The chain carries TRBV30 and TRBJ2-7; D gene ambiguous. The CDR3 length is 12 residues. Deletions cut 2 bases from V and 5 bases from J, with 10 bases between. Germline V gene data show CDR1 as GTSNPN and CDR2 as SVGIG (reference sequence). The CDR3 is CAWSRLQNEQYF. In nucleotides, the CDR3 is TGTGCCTGGAGTCGGTTACAGAACGAGCAGTACTTC.

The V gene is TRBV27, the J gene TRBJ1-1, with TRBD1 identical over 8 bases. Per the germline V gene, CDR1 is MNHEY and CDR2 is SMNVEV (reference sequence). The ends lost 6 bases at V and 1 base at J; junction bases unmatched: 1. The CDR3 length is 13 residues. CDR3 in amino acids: CASSRGRNTEAFF. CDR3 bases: TGTGCCAGCAGCAGGGGGCGGAACACTGAAGCTTTCTTT.

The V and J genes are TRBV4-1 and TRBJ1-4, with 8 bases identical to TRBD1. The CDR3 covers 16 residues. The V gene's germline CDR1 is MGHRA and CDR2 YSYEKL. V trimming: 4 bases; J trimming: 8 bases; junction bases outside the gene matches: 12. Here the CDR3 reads CASSLPWDRRAEKLFF. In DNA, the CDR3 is TGCGCCAGCAGCCTCCCCTGGGACAGGAGGGCAGAAAAACTGTTTTTT.

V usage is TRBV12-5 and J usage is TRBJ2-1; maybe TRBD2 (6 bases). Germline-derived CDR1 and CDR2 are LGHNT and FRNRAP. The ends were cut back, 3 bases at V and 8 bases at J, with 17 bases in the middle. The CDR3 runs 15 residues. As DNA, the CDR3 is TGTGCTAGTGGTTTCTTGGGGGAGGAGGTTTATGAGCAGTTCTTC. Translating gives CASGFLGEEVYEQFF.

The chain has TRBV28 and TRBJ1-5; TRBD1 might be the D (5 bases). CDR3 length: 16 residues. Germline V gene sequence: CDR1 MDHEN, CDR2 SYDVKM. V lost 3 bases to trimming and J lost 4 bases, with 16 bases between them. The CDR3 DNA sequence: TGTGCCAGCAGTTTTTCCCGGCAGGGCGGTAATCAGCCCCAGCATTTT. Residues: CASSFSRQGGNQPQHF.

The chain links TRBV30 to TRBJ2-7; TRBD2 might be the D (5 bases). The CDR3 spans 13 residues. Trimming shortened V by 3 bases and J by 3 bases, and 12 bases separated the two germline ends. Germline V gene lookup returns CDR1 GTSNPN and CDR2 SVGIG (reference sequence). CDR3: CAWSVTGVYEQYF. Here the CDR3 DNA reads TGTGCCTGGAGCGTGACCGGGGTCTACGAGCAGTACTTC.

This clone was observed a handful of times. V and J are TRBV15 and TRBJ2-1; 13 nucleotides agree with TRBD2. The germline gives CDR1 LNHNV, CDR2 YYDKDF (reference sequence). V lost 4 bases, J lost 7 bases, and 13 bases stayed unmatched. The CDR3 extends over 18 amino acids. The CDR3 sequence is CATSTDRTSGSILNEQFF. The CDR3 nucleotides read TGTGCCACCAGCACAGATAGGACTAGCGGGAGCATACTAAATGAGCAGTTCTTC.

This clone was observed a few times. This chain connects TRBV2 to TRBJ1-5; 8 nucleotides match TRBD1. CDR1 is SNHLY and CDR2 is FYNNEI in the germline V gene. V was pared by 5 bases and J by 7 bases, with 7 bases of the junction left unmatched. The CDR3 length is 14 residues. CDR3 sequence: CASSMDREGQPQHF. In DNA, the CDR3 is TGTGCCAGCAGTATGGACAGGGAGGGACAGCCCCAGCATTTT.

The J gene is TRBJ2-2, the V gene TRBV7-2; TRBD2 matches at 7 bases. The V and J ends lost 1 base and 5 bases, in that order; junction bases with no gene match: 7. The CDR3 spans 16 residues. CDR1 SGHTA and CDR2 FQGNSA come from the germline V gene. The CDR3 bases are TGTGCCAGCAGCTTAGATCCTAGCGGTGGGACCGGGGAGCTGTTTTTT. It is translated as CASSLDPSGGTGELFF.

The CDR3 nucleotides are TGCAGTTCTAATAATTGGGGGCCGCAGGAGACCCAGTACTTC. Translation: CSSNNWGPQETQYF. The rearrangement joins TRBV29-1 to TRBJ2-5; TRBD1 might be the D (6 bases). Germline values: CDR1 SQVTM, CDR2 ANQGSEA. This CDR3 contains 14 residues.

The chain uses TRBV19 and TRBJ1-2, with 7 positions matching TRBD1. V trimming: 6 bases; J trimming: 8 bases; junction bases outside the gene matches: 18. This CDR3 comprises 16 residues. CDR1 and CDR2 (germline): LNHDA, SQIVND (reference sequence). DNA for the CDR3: TGTGCCAGTAGCCTAACACAGGGGATTCCTTATGAAGGCTACACCTTC. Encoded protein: CASSLTQGIPYEGYTF.

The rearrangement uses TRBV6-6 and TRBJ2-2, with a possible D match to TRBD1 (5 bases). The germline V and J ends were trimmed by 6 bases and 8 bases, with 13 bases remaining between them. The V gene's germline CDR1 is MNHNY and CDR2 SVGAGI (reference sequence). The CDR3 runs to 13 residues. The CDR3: CASRSRGLGELFF. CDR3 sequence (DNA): TGTGCCAGCAGGTCAAGGGGTCTGGGGGAGCTGTTTTTT.

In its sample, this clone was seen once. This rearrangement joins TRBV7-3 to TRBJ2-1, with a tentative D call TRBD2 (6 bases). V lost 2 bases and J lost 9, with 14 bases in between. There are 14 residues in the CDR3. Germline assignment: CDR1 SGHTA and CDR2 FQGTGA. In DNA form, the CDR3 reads TGTGCCAGCAGCTTAGGGCGGGAAACAGGTGAGCAGTTCTTC. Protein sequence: CASSLGRETGEQFF.

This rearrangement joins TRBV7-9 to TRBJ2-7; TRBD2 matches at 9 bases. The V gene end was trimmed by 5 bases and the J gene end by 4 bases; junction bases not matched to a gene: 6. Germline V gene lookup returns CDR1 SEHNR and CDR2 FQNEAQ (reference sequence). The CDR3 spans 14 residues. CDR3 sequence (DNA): TGTGCCAGCAGCACCGGGACTAGCATATACGAGCAGTACTTC. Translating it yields CASSTGTSIYEQYF.

CDR3 in amino acids: CATSREMAGGVYGYTF. The CDR3, as DNA: TGTGCCACCAGCAGAGAAATGGCAGGGGGCGTCTATGGCTACACCTTC. The chain is built from TRBV15 and TRBJ1-2; 8 nucleotides align to TRBD1. Germline CDR1 LNHNV, CDR2 YYDKDF (reference sequence). V dropped 0 bases and J dropped 4; count of bases not matched to a gene: 7. The CDR3 runs 16 residues.

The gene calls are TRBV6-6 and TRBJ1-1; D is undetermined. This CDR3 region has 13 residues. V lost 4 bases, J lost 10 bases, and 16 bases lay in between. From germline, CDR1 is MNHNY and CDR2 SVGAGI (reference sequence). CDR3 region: CASSFSLERVAFF. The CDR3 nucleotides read TGTGCCAGCAGTTTTTCCCTGGAGAGGGTAGCTTTCTTT.

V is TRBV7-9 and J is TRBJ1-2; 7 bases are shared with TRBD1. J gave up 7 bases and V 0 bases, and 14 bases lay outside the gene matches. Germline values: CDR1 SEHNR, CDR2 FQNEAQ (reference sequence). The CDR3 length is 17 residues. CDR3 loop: CASSLAYRNRGELGYTF. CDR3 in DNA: TGTGCCAGCAGCTTAGCGTATAGGAACAGGGGCGAGCTTGGCTACACCTTC.

CDR3 bases: TGTGCCAGCAGCCTCAGAGCGGGCGGCACAGATACGCAGTATTTT. Amino acids: CASSLRAGGTDTQYF. The chain employs TRBV27 and TRBJ2-3, with D perhaps TRBD2 (6 bases). V dropped 6 bases and J dropped 1 base, with 14 bases sitting between them. Germline V gives CDR1 MNHEY, CDR2 SMNVEV (reference sequence). The CDR3 is made up of 15 amino acids.